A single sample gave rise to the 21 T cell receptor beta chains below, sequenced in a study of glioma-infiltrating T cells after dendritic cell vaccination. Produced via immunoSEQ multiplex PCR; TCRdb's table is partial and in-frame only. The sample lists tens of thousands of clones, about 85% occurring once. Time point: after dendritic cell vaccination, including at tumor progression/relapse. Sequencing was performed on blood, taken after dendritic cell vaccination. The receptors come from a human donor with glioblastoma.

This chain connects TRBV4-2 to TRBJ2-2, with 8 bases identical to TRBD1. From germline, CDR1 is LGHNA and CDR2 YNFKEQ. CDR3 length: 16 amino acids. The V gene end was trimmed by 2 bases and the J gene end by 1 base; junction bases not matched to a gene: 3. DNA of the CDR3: TGTGCCAGCAGCCAACCCGGACAGGGGAACACCGGGGAGCTGTTTTTT. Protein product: CASSQPGQGNTGELFF.

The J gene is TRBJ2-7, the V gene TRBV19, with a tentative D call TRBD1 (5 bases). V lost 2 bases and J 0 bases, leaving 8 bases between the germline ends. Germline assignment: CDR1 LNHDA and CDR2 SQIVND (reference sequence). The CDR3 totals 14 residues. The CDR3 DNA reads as TGTGCCAGTAGTATATCAGACAGCTCCTACGAGCAGTACTTC. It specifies CASSISDSSYEQYF.

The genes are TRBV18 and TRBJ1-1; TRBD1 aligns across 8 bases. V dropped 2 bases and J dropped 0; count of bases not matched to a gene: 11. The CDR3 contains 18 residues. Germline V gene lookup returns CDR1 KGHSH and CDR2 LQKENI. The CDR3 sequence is CASSPARGHILLNTEAFF. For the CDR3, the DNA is TGTGCCAGCTCACCAGCCAGGGGGCATATTTTATTGAACACTGAAGCTTTCTTT.

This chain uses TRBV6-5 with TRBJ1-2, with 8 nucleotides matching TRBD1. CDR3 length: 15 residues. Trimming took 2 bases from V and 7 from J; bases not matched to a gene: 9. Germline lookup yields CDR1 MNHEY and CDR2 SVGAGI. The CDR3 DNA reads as TGTGCCAGCAGTTACCTCGGACAGGGAAGAGGTGGCTACACCTTC. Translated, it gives CASSYLGQGRGGYTF.

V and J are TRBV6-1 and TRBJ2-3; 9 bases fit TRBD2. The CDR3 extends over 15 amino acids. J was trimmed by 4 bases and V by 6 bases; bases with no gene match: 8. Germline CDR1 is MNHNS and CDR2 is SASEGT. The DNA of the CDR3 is TGTGCCAGCAGCCCTAGCGGGGATACCGCAGATACGCAGTATTTT. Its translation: CASSPSGDTADTQYF.

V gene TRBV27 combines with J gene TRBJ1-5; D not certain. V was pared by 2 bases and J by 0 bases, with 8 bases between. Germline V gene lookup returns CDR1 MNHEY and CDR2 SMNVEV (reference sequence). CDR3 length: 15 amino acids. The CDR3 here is CASSLRGYSNQPQHF. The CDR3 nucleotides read TGTGCCAGCAGTTTACGCGGCTATAGCAATCAGCCCCAGCATTTT.

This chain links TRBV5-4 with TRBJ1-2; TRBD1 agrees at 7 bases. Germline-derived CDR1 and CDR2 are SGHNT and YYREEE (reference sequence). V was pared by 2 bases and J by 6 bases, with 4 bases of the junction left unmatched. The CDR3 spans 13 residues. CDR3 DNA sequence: TGTGCCAGCAGCTTTGACAGGGTTAATGGCTACACCTTC. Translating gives CASSFDRVNGYTF.

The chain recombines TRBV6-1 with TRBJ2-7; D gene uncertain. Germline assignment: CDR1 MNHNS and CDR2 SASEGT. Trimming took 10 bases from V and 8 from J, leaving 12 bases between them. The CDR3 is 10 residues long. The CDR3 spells CATQLRQQYF. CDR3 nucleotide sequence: TGTGCCACCCAGCTCAGGCAGCAGTACTTC.

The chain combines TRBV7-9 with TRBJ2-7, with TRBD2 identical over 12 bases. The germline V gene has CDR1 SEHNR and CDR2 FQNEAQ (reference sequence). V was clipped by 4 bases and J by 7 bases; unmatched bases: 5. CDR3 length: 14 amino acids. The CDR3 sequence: CASSSSGTSGEQYF. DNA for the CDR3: TGTGCCAGCAGCTCTTCTGGGACTAGCGGGGAGCAGTACTTC.

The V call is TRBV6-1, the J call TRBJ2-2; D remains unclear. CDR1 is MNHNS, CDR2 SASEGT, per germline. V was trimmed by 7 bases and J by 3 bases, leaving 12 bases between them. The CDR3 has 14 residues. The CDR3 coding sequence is TGTGCCAGCAAGGTGGGCTGGGACACCGGGGAGCTGTTTTTT. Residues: CASKVGWDTGELFF.

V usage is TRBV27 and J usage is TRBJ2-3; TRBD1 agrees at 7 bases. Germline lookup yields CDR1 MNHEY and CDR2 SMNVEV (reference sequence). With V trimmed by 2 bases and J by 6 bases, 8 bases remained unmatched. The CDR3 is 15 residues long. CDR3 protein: CASSLGQVKRDTQYF. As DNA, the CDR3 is TGTGCCAGCAGTTTAGGACAGGTCAAACGGGATACGCAGTATTTT.

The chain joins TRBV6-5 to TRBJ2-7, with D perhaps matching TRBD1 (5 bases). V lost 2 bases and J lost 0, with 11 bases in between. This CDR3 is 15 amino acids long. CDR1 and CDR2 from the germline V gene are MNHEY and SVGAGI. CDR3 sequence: CASSYDSASSYEQYF. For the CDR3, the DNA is TGTGCCAGCAGTTACGACAGCGCAAGCTCCTACGAGCAGTACTTC.

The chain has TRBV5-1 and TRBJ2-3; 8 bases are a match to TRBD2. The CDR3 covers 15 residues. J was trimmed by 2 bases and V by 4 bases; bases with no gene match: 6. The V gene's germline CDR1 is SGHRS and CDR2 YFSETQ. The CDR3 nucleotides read TGCGCCAGCAGCGTTAGCGGGACGAACACAGATACGCAGTATTTT. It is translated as CASSVSGTNTDTQYF.

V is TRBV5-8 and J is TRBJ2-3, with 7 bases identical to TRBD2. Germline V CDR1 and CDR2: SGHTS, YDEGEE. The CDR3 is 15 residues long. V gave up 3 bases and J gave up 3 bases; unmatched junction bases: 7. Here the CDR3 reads CASSSQLALTDTQYF. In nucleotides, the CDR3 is TGTGCCAGCAGCTCGCAACTAGCGTTGACAGATACGCAGTATTTT.

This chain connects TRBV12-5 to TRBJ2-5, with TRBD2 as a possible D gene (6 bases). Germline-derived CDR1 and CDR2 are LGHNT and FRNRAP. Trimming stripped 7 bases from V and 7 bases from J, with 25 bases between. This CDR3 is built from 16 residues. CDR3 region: CASALRLAGPVGTQYF. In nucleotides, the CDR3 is TGTGCTAGTGCCCTCCGTCTGGCGGGGCCCGTTGGGACCCAGTACTTC.

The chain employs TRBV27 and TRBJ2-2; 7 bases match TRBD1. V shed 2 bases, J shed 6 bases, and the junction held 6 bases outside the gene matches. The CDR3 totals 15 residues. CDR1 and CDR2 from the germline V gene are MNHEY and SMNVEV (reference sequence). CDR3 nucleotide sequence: TGTGCCAGCAGTTTAGAGGCAGGGGGTCCCGGGGAGCTGTTTTTT. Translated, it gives CASSLEAGGPGELFF.

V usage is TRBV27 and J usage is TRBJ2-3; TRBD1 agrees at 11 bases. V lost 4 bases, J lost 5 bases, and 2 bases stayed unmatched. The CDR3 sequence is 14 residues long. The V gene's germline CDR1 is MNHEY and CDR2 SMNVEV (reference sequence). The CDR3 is CASSYGTGGDTQYF. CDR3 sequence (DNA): TGTGCCAGCAGTTACGGGACAGGGGGAGATACGCAGTATTTT.

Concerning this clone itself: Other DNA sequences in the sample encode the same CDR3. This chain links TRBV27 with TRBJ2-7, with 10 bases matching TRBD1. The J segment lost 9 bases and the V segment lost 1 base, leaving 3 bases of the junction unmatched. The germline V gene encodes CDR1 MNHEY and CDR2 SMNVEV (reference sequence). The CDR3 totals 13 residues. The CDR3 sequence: CASSLYGQGVQYF. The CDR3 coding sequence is TGTGCCAGCAGTTTATATGGACAGGGGGTGCAGTACTTC.

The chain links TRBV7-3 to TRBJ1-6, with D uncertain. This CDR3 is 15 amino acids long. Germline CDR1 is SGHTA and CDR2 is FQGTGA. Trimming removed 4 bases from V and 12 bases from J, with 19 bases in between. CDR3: CASSSDGGQLIPLHF. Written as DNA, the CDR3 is TGTGCCAGCAGCTCCGACGGAGGGCAGTTGATACCCCTCCACTTT. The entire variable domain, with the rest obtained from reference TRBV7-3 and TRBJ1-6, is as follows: GAGVSQTPSNKVTEKGKYVELRCDPISGHTALYWYRQSLGQGPEFLIYFQGTGAADDSGLPNDRFFAVRPEGSVSTLKIQRTERGDSAVYLCASSSDGGQLIPLHFGNGTRLTVT.

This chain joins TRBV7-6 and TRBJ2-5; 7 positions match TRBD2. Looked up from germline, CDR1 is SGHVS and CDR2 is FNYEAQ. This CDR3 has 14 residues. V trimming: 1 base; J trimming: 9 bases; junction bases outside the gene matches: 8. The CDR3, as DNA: TGTGCCAGCAGCTTAGTTATTCTAGCGGCGGCCCAGTACTTC. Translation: CASSLVILAAAQYF.

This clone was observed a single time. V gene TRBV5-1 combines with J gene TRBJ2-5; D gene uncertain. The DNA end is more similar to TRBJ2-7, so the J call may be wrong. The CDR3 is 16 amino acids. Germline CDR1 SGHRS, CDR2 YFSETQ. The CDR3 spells CASSLVGRQTSYEQYF. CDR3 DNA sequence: TGCGCCAGCAGCTTGGTGGGCAGGCAAACGTCCTACGAGCAGTACTTC.